Given below is one TCR beta chain in context. No antigen is known for it. V shed 4 bases and J shed 14 bases, with 16 bases lying between them. The CDR3 length is 12 residues. Per germline, CDR1 SGHDT and CDR2 YYEEEE. As defined, naive CD8 cells were CD45RO-negative and positively selected for CCR7, with terminally differentiated effector memory CD45RA+ cells excluded. The data were obtained in a study of shared clonotypes between healthy human individuals. Study-wide results and limits: It was the non-shared clonotypes that had lower generation probabilities than clonotypes shared by all four donors. Specimens sampled were limited to blood, with tissue repertoires likely differing.

Genomic DNA of each subset was evenly split across several immunoSEQ plates. The assay was immunoSEQ multiplex PCR, and TCRdb's table has in-frame clones only and misses some. The table includes about 2 million clones, less than 95% detected once. This clonotype was sampled from a man between 18 and 29 years old in good health. The specimen sequenced was naive CD8+ T cells sorted from blood. This chain joins TRBV5-6 and TRBJ2-1; D might be TRBD2 (5 bases). Here the CDR3 DNA reads TGTGCCAGCAGCCGGCCCGGGAACCCTGAGTTCTTC. Translated: CASSRPGNPEFF.